Following are 8 T cell receptor beta chains from one sample sequenced in a study of shared clonotypes between healthy human individuals. Sequencing was performed with immunoSEQ multiplex PCR; in TCRdb, only in-frame clones are kept and a portion is missing. The top ten hold 0.13% to 0.15% of the sample, which has roughly 2.6 million clones, roughly nine tenths seen once. The sequenced material came from naive CD4+ T cells sorted from blood. Subset noted: CD45RA+ positively selected. These receptors all come from a man between 18 and 29 years old in good health.

The chain has TRBV11-1 and TRBJ1-2; 8 positions agree with TRBD1. V lost 1 base to trimming and J lost 1 base; unmatched junction nucleotides: 5. The CDR3 is made up of 16 amino acids. CDR1 SGHAT and CDR2 FQDESV come from the germline V gene (reference sequence). The CDR3: CASSLVGTGDNYGYTF. The DNA for the CDR3 is TGTGCCAGCAGCTTAGTAGGGACAGGTGATAACTATGGCTACACCTTC.

This chain uses TRBV5-4 with TRBJ2-7; D may be TRBD2 (6 bases). Trimming took off 4 bases at V and 6 bases at J, with 20 bases between the two ends. Germline loops: CDR1 SGHNT, CDR2 YYREEE (reference sequence). The CDR3 has 15 residues. This CDR3 reads CASSTHPTSSSEQYF. CDR3 sequence (DNA): TGTGCCAGCAGCACCCACCCGACTAGTTCCAGCGAGCAGTACTTC.

With regard to this clone: Other nucleotide sequences in the sample specify the same CDR3. J is TRBJ2-3 and V is TRBV2; a weak D match, TRBD2 (5 bases). The germline CDR1 and CDR2 sequences are SNHLY and FYNNEI. V was trimmed by 8 bases and J by 0 bases, leaving 9 bases between them. The CDR3 contains 13 residues. CDR3 loop: CASSGSSTDTQYF. The DNA of the CDR3 is TGTGCCAGCTCGGGATCTAGCACAGATACGCAGTATTTT.

The rearrangement joins TRBV11-2 to TRBJ2-5; weak D call: TRBD2 (5 bases). The CDR3 covers 16 residues. In germline, CDR1 is SGHAT, CDR2 FQNNGV. Trimming removed 5 bases from V and 1 base from J, with 17 bases in between. For the CDR3, the DNA is TGTGCCAGCAGCAAGAGAGGGTCGGGCGTCCAAGAGACCCAGTACTTC. Protein product: CASSKRGSGVQETQYF.

The chain links TRBV5-6 to TRBJ1-1, with a possible D match to TRBD1 (6 bases). V was pared by 0 bases and J by 0 bases, with 9 bases between. CDR3 length: 15 residues. CDR1 is SGHDT, CDR2 YYEEEE, per germline. CDR3 amino acids: CASSLGGQMNTEAFF. DNA of the CDR3: TGTGCCAGCAGCTTGGGGGGACAAATGAACACTGAAGCTTTCTTT.

The rearrangement joins TRBV19 to TRBJ2-2; maybe TRBD2 (7 bases). The CDR3 spans 14 residues. Trimming took off 8 bases at V and 7 bases at J, with 17 bases between the two ends. The germline V gene has CDR1 LNHDA and CDR2 SQIVND (reference sequence). This CDR3 reads CASHIGGAGGELFF. In nucleotides, the CDR3 is TGTGCCAGTCATATAGGGGGGGCTGGCGGGGAGCTGTTTTTT.

CDR3 DNA sequence: TGTGCCAGCAGCTTAGATGGGGCGTCGGGGGACTATGGCTACACCTTC. Protein sequence: CASSLDGASGDYGYTF. The chain uses TRBV7-2 and TRBJ1-2; TRBD1 might be the D (5 bases). The germline CDR1 and CDR2 sequences are SGHTA and FQGNSA. CDR3 length: 16 amino acids. V was cut by 1 base and J by 3 bases, with 15 bases left in between. The full variable domain, with the rest looked up from reference TRBV7-2 and TRBJ1-2, is GAGVSQSPSNKVTEKGKDVELRCDPISGHTALYWYRQSLGQGLEFLIYFQGNSAPDKSGLPSDRFSAERTGGSVSTLTIQRTQQEDSAVYLCASSLDGASGDYGYTFGSGTRLTVV.

The chain is built from TRBV4-1 and TRBJ1-4; possible D gene TRBD1, 6 bases. The germline V and J ends were trimmed by 3 bases and 1 base, with 15 bases remaining between them. The germline V gene has CDR1 MGHRA and CDR2 YSYEKL. The CDR3 consists of 17 residues. The DNA for the CDR3 is TGCGCCAGCAGCCACCCAATGAGGGGGGTAACTAATGAAAAACTGTTTTTT. Translating it yields CASSHPMRGVTNEKLFF.